This T cell receptor (beta chain) was recovered during a study of blood T cell repertoires in COVID-19. Looking at the study overall: Material from acute and convalescent COVID-19 was sourced from the United States, Italy and Spain. T cells, B-cell-depleted T cells, or PBMCs provided the cDNA or gDNA that served as material.

Clones were sequenced by immunoSEQ multiplex PCR, and TCRdb holds only the in-frame ones, with some missing. In the table there are 140,000 or so clones, approximately 90% of which are singletons. The germline CDR1 and CDR2 sequences are SGHRS and YFSETQ. This CDR3 contains 14 residues. Trimming took off 1 base at V and 7 bases at J, with 13 bases between the two ends. The source is a human donor in a cohort sampled during active COVID-19. The sequenced material came from peripheral blood. The V and J genes are TRBV5-1 and TRBJ2-3; no clear D. CDR3 protein: CASSLTTDSNTQYF. The DNA of the CDR3 is TGCGCCAGCAGCTTGACCACCGACTCAAATACGCAGTATTTT.